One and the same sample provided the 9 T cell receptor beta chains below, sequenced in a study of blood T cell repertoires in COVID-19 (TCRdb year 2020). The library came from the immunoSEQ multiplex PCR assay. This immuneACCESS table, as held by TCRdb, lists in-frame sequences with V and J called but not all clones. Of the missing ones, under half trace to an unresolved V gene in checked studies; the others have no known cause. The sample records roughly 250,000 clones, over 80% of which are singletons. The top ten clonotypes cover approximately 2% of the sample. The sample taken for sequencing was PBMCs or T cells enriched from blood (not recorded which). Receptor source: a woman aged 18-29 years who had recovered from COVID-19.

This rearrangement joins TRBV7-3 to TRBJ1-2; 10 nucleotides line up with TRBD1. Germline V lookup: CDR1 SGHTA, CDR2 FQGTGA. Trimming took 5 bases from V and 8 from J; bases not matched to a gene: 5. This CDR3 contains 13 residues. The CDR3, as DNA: TGTGCCAGCAGCCCCGGACAGGGGGAAGGCTACACCTTC. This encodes CASSPGQGEGYTF.

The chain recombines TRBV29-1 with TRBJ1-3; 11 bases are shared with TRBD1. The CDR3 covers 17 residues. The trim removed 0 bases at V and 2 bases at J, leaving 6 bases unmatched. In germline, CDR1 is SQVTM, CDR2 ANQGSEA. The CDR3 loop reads CSVEDHMGQGAGNTIYF. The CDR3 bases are TGCAGCGTTGAAGATCACATGGGACAGGGGGCTGGAAACACCATATATTTT.

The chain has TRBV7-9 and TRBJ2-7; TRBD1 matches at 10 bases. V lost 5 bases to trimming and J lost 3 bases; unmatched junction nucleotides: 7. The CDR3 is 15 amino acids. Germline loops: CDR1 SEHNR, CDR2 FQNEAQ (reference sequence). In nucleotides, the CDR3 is TGTGCCAGCAGCACATCCGGGACAGGGGACTACGAGCAGTACTTC. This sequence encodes CASSTSGTGDYEQYF.

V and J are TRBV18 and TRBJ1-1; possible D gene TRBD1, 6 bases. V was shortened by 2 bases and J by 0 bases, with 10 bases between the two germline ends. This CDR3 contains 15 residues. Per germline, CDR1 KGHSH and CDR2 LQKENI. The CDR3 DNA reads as TGTGCCAGCTCACCAGGACAGTACATGAACACTGAAGCTTTCTTT. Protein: CASSPGQYMNTEAFF.

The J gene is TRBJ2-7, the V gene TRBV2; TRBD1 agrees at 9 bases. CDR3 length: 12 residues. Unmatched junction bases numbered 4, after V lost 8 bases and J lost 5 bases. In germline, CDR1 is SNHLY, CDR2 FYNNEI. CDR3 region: CASGTGFNEQYF. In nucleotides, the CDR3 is TGTGCCAGCGGGACAGGGTTCAACGAGCAGTACTTC.

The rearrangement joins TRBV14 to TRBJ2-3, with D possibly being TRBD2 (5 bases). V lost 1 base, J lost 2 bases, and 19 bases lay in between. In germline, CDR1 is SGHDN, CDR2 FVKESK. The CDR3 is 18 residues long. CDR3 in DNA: TGTGCCAGCAGCCAAGGGGTCCTCCGGCGGGCCCACACAGATACGCAGTATTTT. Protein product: CASSQGVLRRAHTDTQYF.

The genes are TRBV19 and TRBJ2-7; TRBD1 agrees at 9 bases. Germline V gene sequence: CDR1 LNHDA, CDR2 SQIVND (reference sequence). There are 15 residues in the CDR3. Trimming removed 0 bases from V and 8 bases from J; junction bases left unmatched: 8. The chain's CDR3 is CASSIDQGQGSKQYF. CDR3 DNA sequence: TGTGCCAGTAGTATAGATCAAGGACAGGGGAGCAAGCAGTACTTC.

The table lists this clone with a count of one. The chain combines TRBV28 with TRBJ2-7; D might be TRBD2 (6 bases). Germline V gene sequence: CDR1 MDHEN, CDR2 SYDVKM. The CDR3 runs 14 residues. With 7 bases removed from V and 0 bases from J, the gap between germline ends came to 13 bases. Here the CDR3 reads CASTIGTGSYEQYF. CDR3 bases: TGTGCCAGCACCATAGGGACTGGCTCCTACGAGCAGTACTTC.

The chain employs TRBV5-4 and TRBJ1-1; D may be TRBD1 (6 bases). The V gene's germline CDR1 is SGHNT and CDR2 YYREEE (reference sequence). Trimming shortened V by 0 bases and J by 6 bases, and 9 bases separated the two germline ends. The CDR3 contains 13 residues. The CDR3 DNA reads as TGTGCCAGCAGCTTGGTAGGGGGAGCTGAAGCTTTCTTT. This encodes CASSLVGGAEAFF.